The 24 T cell receptor beta chains reported below all come from one sample, sequenced in a study of blood T cell repertoires in COVID-19. Here immunoSEQ multiplex PCR was the method, and the copy in TCRdb shows in-frame clones only, minus some. The sample holds fewer than 70,000 clones; about 86% are singletons and the top ten take 10% to 15%. The sequenced material came from peripheral blood. The receptors shown here come from a human donor in a cohort sampled during active COVID-19.

This clone was found a few times. The chain uses TRBV20-1 and TRBJ2-7, with D uncertain. Germline CDR1 and CDR2: DFQATT and SNEGSKA (reference sequence). V lost 1 base, J lost 3 bases, and 4 bases lay in between. The CDR3 sequence is 11 residues long. The CDR3 nucleotides read TGCAGTGCTAGAGGCGACTACGAGCAGTACTTC. Protein: CSARGDYEQYF.

The rearrangement uses TRBV7-2 and TRBJ2-7; D is possibly TRBD2 (5 bases). The CDR3 is 15 residues long. CDR1 is SGHTA, CDR2 FQGNSA, per germline. Trimming pared 3 bases from V and 0 bases from J, leaving 12 bases between. This chain's CDR3 is CASSFGVASSYEQYF. DNA for the CDR3: TGTGCCAGCAGCTTTGGGGTAGCGAGCTCCTACGAGCAGTACTTC.

The chain combines TRBV6-5 with TRBJ1-2; a weak D match, TRBD1 (6 bases). Trimming shortened V by 8 bases and J by 0 bases, and 13 bases separated the two germline ends. CDR3 length: 14 amino acids. Per the germline V gene, CDR1 is MNHEY and CDR2 is SVGAGI. CDR3 nucleotide sequence: TGTGCCAGCTCAAAAGACAGGTCTAACTATGGCTACACCTTC. Protein product: CASSKDRSNYGYTF.

The chain carries TRBV18 and TRBJ1-2, with D tentatively TRBD1 (5 bases). Germline assignment: CDR1 KGHSH and CDR2 LQKENI. Trimming left V 3 bases short and J 3 bases short, with 8 bases between. The CDR3 loop spans 13 amino acids. Written as DNA, the CDR3 is TGTGCCAGCTCACCCGCCAGGGACTATGGCTACACCTTC. This encodes CASSPARDYGYTF.

The chain uses TRBV19 and TRBJ1-1; a possible D gene is TRBD1 (6 bases). There are 14 residues in the CDR3. Trimming removed 1 base from V and 1 base from J, with 7 bases in between. Germline V gene sequence: CDR1 LNHDA, CDR2 SQIVND (reference sequence). CDR3 in DNA: TGTGCCAGTAGTATAGCGGGACAGAACACTGAAGCTTTCTTT. Translating it yields CASSIAGQNTEAFF.

Only one count was recorded for this clone. The chain uses TRBV6-5 and TRBJ1-3, with TRBD1 identical over 8 bases. CDR1 and CDR2 (germline): MNHEY, SVGAGI. This CDR3 is built from 14 residues. J was trimmed by 6 bases and V by 5 bases; bases with no gene match: 6. Here the CDR3 reads CASSTGTGPNTIYF. CDR3 sequence (DNA): TGTGCCAGCAGTACCGGGACAGGCCCAAACACCATATATTTT.

V gene TRBV9 combines with J gene TRBJ2-2; 7 bases fit TRBD1. Germline CDR1 is SGDLS and CDR2 is YYNGEE. V lost 3 bases, J lost 5 bases, and 10 bases stayed unmatched. The CDR3 has 16 amino acids. For the CDR3, the DNA is TGTGCCAGCAGCGACCGACTGACAGGGAGTACCGGGGAGCTGTTTTTT. This codes for CASSDRLTGSTGELFF.

The chain links TRBV28 to TRBJ1-3; TRBD1 aligns across 9 bases. CDR3 size: 15 residues. CDR1 is MDHEN and CDR2 is SYDVKM in the germline V gene. After removal of 4 bases from V and 7 bases from J, the junction contained 8 bases not matched to a gene. CDR3 sequence reads: CASSYRDRVRNTIYF. The CDR3 DNA is TGTGCCAGCAGTTACCGGGACAGGGTTAGGAACACCATATATTTT.

The chain combines TRBV5-6 with TRBJ2-2; 8 nucleotides agree with TRBD1. V lost 7 bases and J lost 7; bases outside the gene matches: 9. The CDR3 sequence is 14 residues long. Germline assignment: CDR1 SGHDT and CDR2 YYEEEE. The DNA of the CDR3 is TGTGCCAGCCGTGCCCGGACAGGGAACGGGGAGCTGTTTTTT. The encoded protein is CASRARTGNGELFF. The complete variable domain, with remaining parts taken from reference TRBV5-6 and TRBJ2-2, reads DAGVTQSPTHLIKTRGQQVTLRCSPKSGHDTVSWYQQALGQGPQFIFQYYEEEERQRGNFPDRFSGHQFPNYSSELNVNALLLGDSALYLCASRARTGNGELFFGEGSRLTVL.

This chain uses TRBV28 with TRBJ2-7; 7 bases fit TRBD2. The CDR3 has 14 residues. V lost 3 bases to trimming and J lost 4 bases; unmatched junction nucleotides: 6. The V gene's germline CDR1 is MDHEN and CDR2 SYDVKM. CDR3: CASSLWGGGYEQYF. The CDR3 region has the DNA TGTGCCAGCAGTTTGTGGGGGGGAGGGTACGAGCAGTACTTC.

The J gene is TRBJ2-7, the V gene TRBV30; 9 bases line up with TRBD1. This CDR3 region has 12 residues. Germline loops: CDR1 GTSNPN, CDR2 SVGIG (reference sequence). The CDR3 here is CAGQGSSYEQYF. The CDR3 DNA is TGTGCTGGACAGGGGAGCTCCTACGAGCAGTACTTC.

This clone came up a few times. The chain carries TRBV4-1 and TRBJ2-7; 12 positions match TRBD2. Germline lookup yields CDR1 MGHRA and CDR2 YSYEKL. The CDR3 totals 19 residues. The ends lost 4 bases at V and 4 bases at J; junction bases unmatched: 17. The CDR3 DNA reads as TGCGCCAGCAGCCCCCTCCCAGCGACTAGCGGGGGACCCAATTACGAGCAGTACTTC. Its translation: CASSPLPATSGGPNYEQYF.

This chain uses TRBV7-2 with TRBJ2-1, with 9 bases aligning to TRBD2. Germline CDR1 reads SGHTA; CDR2 reads FQGNSA. V lost 6 bases, J lost 3 bases, and 6 bases stayed unmatched. The CDR3 has 15 residues. CDR3 coding DNA: TGTGCCAGCAGAACCGGGACTAGCAACTACAATGAGCAGTTCTTC. Encoded protein: CASRTGTSNYNEQFF.

This clone has only one observation. The chain uses TRBV24-1 and TRBJ2-5; D call uncertain. Germline V CDR1 and CDR2: KGHDR, SFDVKD. Trimming took 2 bases from V and 2 from J, leaving 8 bases between them. The CDR3 extends over 14 amino acids. CDR3 DNA: TGTGCCACCAGTGATTCCGGGTCACAAGAGACCCAGTACTTC. It translates to CATSDSGSQETQYF.

The chain employs TRBV5-5 and TRBJ1-2; perhaps TRBD1 as D (6 bases). The CDR3 has 15 amino acids. Germline CDR1 is SGHKS and CDR2 is YYEKEE (reference sequence). Trimming removed 2 bases from V and 1 base from J, with 12 bases in between. The CDR3 nucleotides are TGTGCCAGCAGCTTCCTGCCAGGGGATAACTATGGCTACACCTTC. Its protein product is CASSFLPGDNYGYTF.

A remark on this clone: Other DNA sequences within the sample encode an identical CDR3. The chain joins TRBV24-1 to TRBJ1-5; D is uncertain. The CDR3 totals 13 residues. Trimming removed 5 bases from V and 3 bases from J, with 7 bases in between. Germline CDR1 reads KGHDR; CDR2 reads SFDVKD. CDR3 DNA sequence: TGTGCCACCAGTGGCGGAAACAATCAGCCCCAGCATTTT. Translating gives CATSGGNNQPQHF.

The V call is TRBV5-6, the J call TRBJ2-3, with D tentatively TRBD2 (7 bases). Per the germline V gene, CDR1 is SGHDT and CDR2 is YYEEEE. The CDR3 is 14 amino acids. With 3 bases removed from V and 6 bases from J, the gap between germline ends came to 14 bases. The CDR3: CASSWGAAGDTQYF. The DNA of the CDR3 is TGTGCCAGCAGCTGGGGGGCAGCGGGGGATACGCAGTATTTT.

The CDR3 nucleotides read TGTGCCAGCAGCCCTTACATCCTGGAGGGAGGCTACACCTTC. The encoded protein is CASSPYILEGGYTF. The V call is TRBV7-2, the J call TRBJ1-2, with no clear D. The V and J ends lost 5 bases and 8 bases respectively, with 18 bases between them. Germline CDR1 reads SGHTA; CDR2 reads FQGNSA. CDR3 length: 14 residues.

The gene calls are TRBV18 and TRBJ2-7; D gene ambiguous. Germline CDR1 is KGHSH and CDR2 is LQKENI. The V gene lost 3 bases and the J gene lost 5 bases, with 11 bases spanning the gap. The CDR3 is made up of 13 amino acids. The CDR3 loop reads CASSPDGRDEQYF. The CDR3 nucleotides are TGTGCCAGCTCACCCGACGGCCGGGACGAGCAGTACTTC.

This sequence joins TRBV9 and TRBJ2-1, with 11 nucleotides matching TRBD1. The CDR3 sequence is 14 residues long. The J segment lost 6 bases and the V segment lost 2 bases, leaving 1 base of the junction unmatched. Germline V lookup: CDR1 SGDLS, CDR2 YYNGEE. The chain's CDR3 is CASSVGQGVNEQFF. The DNA for the CDR3 is TGTGCCAGCAGCGTGGGACAGGGGGTCAATGAGCAGTTCTTC.

CDR3 nucleotides: TGTGCCAGCAGCCCTGAGATGACCCAGTACTTC. Protein sequence: CASSPEMTQYF. This chain uses TRBV3-1 (or the pseudogene TRBV3-2) with TRBJ2-5; D is ambiguous. Germline V gene sequence: CDR1 LGHDT, CDR2 YNNKEL (reference sequence). V was clipped by 4 bases and J by 7 bases, with 7 bases between them. This CDR3 spans 11 amino acids.

The chain links TRBV30 to TRBJ1-1, with no clear D. With 3 bases removed from V and 0 bases from J, the gap between germline ends came to 8 bases. This CDR3 is built from 13 residues. Germline values: CDR1 GTSNPN, CDR2 SVGIG (reference sequence). The CDR3: CAWRPRLNTEAFF. CDR3 DNA sequence: TGTGCCTGGAGGCCCAGGCTGAACACTGAAGCTTTCTTT.

As concerns this clone: At one of its ends the junction is not consistent with the germline gene, which may arise from a read error. V and J are TRBV5-5 and TRBJ2-7; a weak D match, TRBD1 (6 bases). This CDR3 has 11 residues. Germline lookup yields CDR1 SGHKS and CDR2 YYEKEE (reference sequence). The CDR3 sequence: CASSLGAGESF. CDR3 in DNA: TGTGCCAGCAGCTTGGGGGCAGGGGAGTCCTTC.

The rearrangement uses TRBV5-4 and TRBJ2-7, with 16 bases lining up with TRBD2. Germline values: CDR1 SGHNT, CDR2 YYREEE (reference sequence). The V gene end was trimmed by 1 base and the J gene end by 3 bases; junction bases not matched to a gene: 10. The CDR3 consists of 19 residues. CDR3 bases: TGTGCCAGCAGCTTGAGGGGACTAGCGGGAGGGCCGCCCCTCTACGAGCAGTACTTC. It yields the protein CASSLRGLAGGPPLYEQYF.